The T cell receptor (beta chain) under discussion was sequenced for a study of T cell responses to AZD1222 COVID-19 vaccine. General study results and limits: It should be noted that donors were predominantly white British and more often female, and clonal diversity was possibly underestimated.

Comment on this clone: Antigen specificity is unknown.

The CDR3 has 14 amino acids. V lost 3 bases and J 0 bases, leaving 8 bases between the germline ends. CDR1 KGHSH and CDR2 LQKENI come from the germline V gene. Libraries were prepared by immunoSEQ multiplex PCR; TCRdb keeps only in-frame clonotypes and omits some of them. The table has some 150,000 clones, around 90% seen once. The specimen was peripheral blood, collected 28 days after the second AZD1222 dose. The clonotype comes from an adult who received the AZD1222 COVID-19 vaccine. The chain has TRBV18 and TRBJ1-1; D is possibly TRBD1 (5 bases). The CDR3 bases are TGTGCCAGCTCACCGGGACGTTTGAACACTGAAGCTTTCTTT. As protein: CASSPGRLNTEAFF.